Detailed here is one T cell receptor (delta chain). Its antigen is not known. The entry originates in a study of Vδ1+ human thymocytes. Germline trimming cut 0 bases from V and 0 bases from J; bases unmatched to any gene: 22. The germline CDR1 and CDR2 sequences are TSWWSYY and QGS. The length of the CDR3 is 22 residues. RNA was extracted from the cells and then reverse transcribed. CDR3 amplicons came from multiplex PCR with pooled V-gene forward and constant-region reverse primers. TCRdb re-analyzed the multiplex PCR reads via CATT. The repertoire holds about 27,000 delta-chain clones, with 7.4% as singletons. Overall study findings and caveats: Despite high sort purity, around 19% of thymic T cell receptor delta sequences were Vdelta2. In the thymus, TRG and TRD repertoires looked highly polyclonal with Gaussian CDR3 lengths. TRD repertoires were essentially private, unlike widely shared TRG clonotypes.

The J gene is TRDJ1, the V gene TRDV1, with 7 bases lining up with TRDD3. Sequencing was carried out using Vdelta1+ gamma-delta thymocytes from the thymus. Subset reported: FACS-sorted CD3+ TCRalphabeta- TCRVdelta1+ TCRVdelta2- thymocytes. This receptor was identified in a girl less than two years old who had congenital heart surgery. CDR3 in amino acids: CALGELTEFPSGTGDYTDKLIF. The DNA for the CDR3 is TGTGCTCTTGGGGAACTAACCGAATTCCCGAGTGGTACTGGGGACTACACCGATAAACTCATCTTT.